This T cell receptor (beta chain) was recorded in a study of blood T cells in healthy people across ages. General study findings and limits: Unsorted PBMCs ruled out conclusive naive versus antigen-experienced comparison. Investigators treated diversity estimates from one million T cells as underestimates.

Individuals who donated were healthy Caucasians from Russia aged roughly 6 to 90. This clonotype was found many times. The antigen remains undetermined. Trimming removed 6 bases at V and 5 bases at J, with 7 bases between. CDR3 length: 12 residues. The germline gives CDR1 MDHEN, CDR2 SYDVKM. Using a J-beta primer mix together with a sample-barcoded 5' primer, a second PCR was run for roughly 6 to 11 cycles. Each single sample gave us at least 2.5 million CDR3-containing paired-end reads. A single record per CDR3 protein comes from TCRdb applying MiXCR to the 5' RACE reads. Among hundreds of thousands of distinct CDR3 sequences listed, around 20% were seen once.

The sample was blood. The V gene is TRBV28, the J gene TRBJ2-2; D is uncertain. This sequence originates from a man aged 65-85 years in good health. The CDR3 nucleotides read TGTGCCAGCAGAACGGTTACCGGGGAGCTGTTTTTT. Translated, it gives CASRTVTGELFF.